This entry concerns a single T cell receptor (beta chain). The antigen remains undetermined. With 6 bases removed from V and 3 bases from J, the gap between germline ends came to 14 bases. This CDR3 comprises 15 residues. CDR1 is MNHEY, CDR2 SMNVEV, per germline (reference sequence). The data belong to a study of cytomegalovirus exposure and HLA in healthy donors. In the study overall: The 90 to 150 validation repertoires used a platform that matched the one used for the approximately 690 first-cohort repertoires, as a later analysis reported. Notes on the study in general: A subsequent analysis found that TCR clusters from the first cohort also tended to co-occur in the roughly 120 validation repertoires, with around 94% of cluster scores above 0. Cytomegalovirus status was reportedly diagnosed by the classifier with high sensitivity and specificity.

Profiling relied on immunoSEQ multiplex PCR, and the TCRdb table lists in-frame clones only, not all of them. This table holds fewer than 90,000 clones, 94% found once. The gene calls are TRBV27 and TRBJ2-2, with D possibly being TRBD1 (6 bases). Sequenced input: PBMCs. This sequence was found in a woman younger than 35 in good health and CMV-seronegative. The CDR3 region has the DNA TGTGCCAGCAGAGTAGGGGGTATCGACACCGGGGAGCTGTTTTTT. Protein product: CASRVGGIDTGELFF.